The entry that follows covers one TCR beta chain sequence. This record belongs to a study of CD8 T cells in Susac syndrome. Germline CDR1 reads LNHDA; CDR2 reads SQIVND (reference sequence). The CDR3 extends over 13 amino acids. Trimming cost V 8 bases and J 5 bases; bases outside gene matches: 8. When the RNA was reverse transcribed, random hexamers were used with an input of 0.5 to 1 ug. TCRdb processed the immunoSEQ multiplex PCR reads anew with MiXCR; each CDR3 protein has one entry. The table records tens of thousands of distinct CDR3 sequences, just over 90% of them present only once. The sequenced material came from CD4+ T cells from PBMCs. The sequence derives from a human donor with Susac syndrome. The rearrangement joins TRBV19 to TRBJ1-1; TRBD1 matches at 7 bases. The CDR3 protein is CASVRQGITEAFF. In DNA form, the CDR3 reads TGTGCCAGTGTAAGACAGGGCATTACTGAAGCTTTCTTT.